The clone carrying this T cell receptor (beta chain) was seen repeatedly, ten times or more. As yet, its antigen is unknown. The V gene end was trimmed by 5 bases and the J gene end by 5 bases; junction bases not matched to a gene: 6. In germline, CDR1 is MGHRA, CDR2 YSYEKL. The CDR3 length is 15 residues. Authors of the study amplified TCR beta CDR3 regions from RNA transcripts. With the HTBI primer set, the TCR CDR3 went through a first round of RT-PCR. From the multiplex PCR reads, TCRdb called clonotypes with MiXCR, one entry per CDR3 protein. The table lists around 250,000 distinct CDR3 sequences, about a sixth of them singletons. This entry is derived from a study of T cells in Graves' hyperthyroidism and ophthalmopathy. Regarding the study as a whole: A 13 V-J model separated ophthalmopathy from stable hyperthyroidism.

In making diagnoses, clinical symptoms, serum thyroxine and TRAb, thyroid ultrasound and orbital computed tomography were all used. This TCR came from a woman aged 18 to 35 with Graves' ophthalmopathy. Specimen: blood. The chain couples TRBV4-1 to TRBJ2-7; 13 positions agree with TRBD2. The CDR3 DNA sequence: TGCGCCAGCAGCAAATCCGGGACTAGCGGGAACGAGCAGTACTTC. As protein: CASSKSGTSGNEQYF.